This section outlines one T cell receptor (beta chain) sequence together with its context. Its antigen has not been determined. The germline gene is not matched at one end of the junction; a read error may be the cause. These data originate in a study of metastatic and nonmetastatic thyroid tumors (dated by TCRdb to the early 2020s). Regarding the study in general: Repertoires from peripheral blood and from tumor or nodule tissue samples of malignant and benign thyroid patients were compared.

Including the terminal cysteine and phenylalanine, the CDR3 comprises 15 residues. This entry keeps only the CDR3 DNA: 45 bases, framed from base 1. Via the germline V gene, CDR1 is MDHEN and CDR2 SYDVKM. Receptor amplification or capture employed PCR. Sequencing took place on an Illumina HiSeq 4000. High-throughput sequencing was used to profile the TCR beta-chain CDR3 region of every patient. From the authors' description of their analysis: The researchers built a classifier to tell apart papillary thyroid cancer patients with distant metastasis, based on CDR3 differences among clinicopathological groups. To measure repertoire diversity the researchers used the Shannon index, while the Morisita-Horn index served to gauge how similar the tumor and blood repertoires were. The public sequencing data were trimmed at Q25 with fastp and processed into clonotypes with MiXCR by TCRdb, which kept only in-frame beta chains. The V and J calls follow TCRdb's processing rather than the paper's. The sample table records tens of thousands of clones; more than 20% of these occur just once. The ten largest clonotypes hold more than 10% of the sample.

Before undergoing thyroid surgery, none of the patients had been given any kind of treatment. The study retrospectively analysed patient clinical samples collected from about 2012 to 2019 using T-cell receptor beta sequencing. Overall results and qualifications from the work: TCR beta diversity was reported as significantly higher in malignant tumors than in benign nodules, in both blood and tumor samples.

The chain couples TRBV28 to TRBJ2-7, with TRBD1 identical over 7 junction bases. The specimen was tumor tissue. The TCR comes from a male donor with papillary thyroid cancer or a benign thyroid nodule (not recorded which). Some clones in this sample may be carry-over from other donors' samples. The CDR3 is CASMLDRASSYEQYF. In nucleotide form, the sequence is TGCGCCAGCATGCTAGACAGGGCAAGCTCCTACGAGCAGTACTTC.